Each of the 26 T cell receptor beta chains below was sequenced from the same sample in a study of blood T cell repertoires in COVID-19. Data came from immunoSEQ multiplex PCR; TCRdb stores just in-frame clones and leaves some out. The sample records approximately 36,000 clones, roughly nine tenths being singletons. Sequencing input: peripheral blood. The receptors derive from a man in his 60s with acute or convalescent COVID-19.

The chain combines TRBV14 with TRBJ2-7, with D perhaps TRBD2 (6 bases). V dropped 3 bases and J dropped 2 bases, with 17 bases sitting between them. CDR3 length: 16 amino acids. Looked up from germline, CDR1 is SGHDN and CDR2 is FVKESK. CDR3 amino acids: CASSQARSREAYEQYF. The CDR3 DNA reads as TGTGCCAGCAGCCAGGCCCGGAGCAGGGAGGCCTACGAGCAGTACTTC.

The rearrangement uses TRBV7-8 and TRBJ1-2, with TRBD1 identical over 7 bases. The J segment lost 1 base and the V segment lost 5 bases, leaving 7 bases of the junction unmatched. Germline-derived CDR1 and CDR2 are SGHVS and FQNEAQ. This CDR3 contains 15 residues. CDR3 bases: TGTGCCAGCAGCCAGGGGGATAAGTATAACTATGGCTACACCTTC. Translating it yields CASSQGDKYNYGYTF.

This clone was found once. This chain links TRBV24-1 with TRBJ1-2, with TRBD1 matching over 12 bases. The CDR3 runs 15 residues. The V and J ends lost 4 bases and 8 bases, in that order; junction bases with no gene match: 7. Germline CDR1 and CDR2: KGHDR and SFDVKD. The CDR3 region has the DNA TGTGCCACCAGTGACCCGGGACAGGGGGCTGGAGGCTACACCTTC. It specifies CATSDPGQGAGGYTF.

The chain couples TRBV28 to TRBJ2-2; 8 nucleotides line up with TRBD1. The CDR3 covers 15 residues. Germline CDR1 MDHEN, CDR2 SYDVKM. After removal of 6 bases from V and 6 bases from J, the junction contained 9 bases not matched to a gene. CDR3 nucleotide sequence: TGTGCCAGCAGGAGGACAGGGCTATCGGCCGGGGAGCTGTTTTTT. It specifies CASRRTGLSAGELFF.

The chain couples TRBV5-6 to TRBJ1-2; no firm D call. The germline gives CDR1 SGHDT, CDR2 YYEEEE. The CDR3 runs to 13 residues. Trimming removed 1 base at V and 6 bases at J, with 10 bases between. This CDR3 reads CASSLRQTHGYTF. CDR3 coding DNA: TGTGCCAGCAGCTTGAGACAAACTCATGGCTACACCTTC.

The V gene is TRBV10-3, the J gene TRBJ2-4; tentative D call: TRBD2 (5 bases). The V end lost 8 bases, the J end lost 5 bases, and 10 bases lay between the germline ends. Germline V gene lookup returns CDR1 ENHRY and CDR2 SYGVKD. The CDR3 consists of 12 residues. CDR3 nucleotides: TGTGCCATCCGGGGAGTCGAAAACATTCAGTACTTC. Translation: CAIRGVENIQYF.

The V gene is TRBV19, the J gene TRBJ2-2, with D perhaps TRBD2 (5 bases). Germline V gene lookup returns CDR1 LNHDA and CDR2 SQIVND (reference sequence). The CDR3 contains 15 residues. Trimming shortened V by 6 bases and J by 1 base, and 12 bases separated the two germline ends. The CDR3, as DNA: TGTGCCAGTAGGTTGCGGGCGATGAACACCGGGGAGCTGTTTTTT. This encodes CASRLRAMNTGELFF. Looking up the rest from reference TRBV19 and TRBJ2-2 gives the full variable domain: DGGITQSPKYLFRKEGQNVTLSCEQNLNHDAMYWYRQDPGQGLRLIYYSQIVNDFQKGDIAEGYSVSREKKESFPLTVTSAQKNPTAFYLCASRLRAMNTGELFFGEGSRLTVL.

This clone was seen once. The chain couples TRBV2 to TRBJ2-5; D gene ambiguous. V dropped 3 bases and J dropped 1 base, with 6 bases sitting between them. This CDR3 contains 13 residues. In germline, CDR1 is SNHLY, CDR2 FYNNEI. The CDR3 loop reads CASSETTQETQYF. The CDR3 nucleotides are TGTGCCAGCAGTGAGACAACCCAAGAGACCCAGTACTTC.

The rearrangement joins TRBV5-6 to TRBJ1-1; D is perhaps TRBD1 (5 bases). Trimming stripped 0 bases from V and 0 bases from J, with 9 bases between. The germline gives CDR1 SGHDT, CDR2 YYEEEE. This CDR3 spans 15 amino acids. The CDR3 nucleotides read TGTGCCAGCAGCTTGGCGGGGGGACTGAACACTGAAGCTTTCTTT. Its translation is CASSLAGGLNTEAFF.

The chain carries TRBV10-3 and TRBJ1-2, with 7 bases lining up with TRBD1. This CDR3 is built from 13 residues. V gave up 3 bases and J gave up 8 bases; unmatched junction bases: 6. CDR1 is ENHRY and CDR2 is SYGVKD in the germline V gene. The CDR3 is CAISEGRGDGYTF. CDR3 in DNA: TGTGCCATCAGTGAAGGCAGGGGGGACGGCTACACCTTC.

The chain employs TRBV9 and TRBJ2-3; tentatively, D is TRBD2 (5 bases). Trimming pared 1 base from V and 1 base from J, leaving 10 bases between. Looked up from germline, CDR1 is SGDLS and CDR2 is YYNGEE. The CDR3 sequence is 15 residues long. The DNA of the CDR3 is TGTGCCAGCAGCGTACAAGGACTGCGCACAGATACGCAGTATTTT. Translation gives CASSVQGLRTDTQYF.

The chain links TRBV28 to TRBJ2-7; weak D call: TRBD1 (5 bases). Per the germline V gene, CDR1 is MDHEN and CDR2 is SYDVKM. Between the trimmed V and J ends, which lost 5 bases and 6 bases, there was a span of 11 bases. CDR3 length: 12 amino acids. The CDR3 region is CASSLRVGEQYF. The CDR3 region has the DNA TGTGCCAGCAGTCTCAGGGTGGGCGAGCAGTACTTC.

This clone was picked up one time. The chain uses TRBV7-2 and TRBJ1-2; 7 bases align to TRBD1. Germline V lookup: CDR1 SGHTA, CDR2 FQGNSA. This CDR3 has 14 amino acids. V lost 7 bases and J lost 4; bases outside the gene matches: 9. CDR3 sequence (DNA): TGTGCCAGCACCCAACCCGGGACAGCCTATGGCTACACCTTC. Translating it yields CASTQPGTAYGYTF. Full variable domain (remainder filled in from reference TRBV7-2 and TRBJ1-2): GAGVSQSPSNKVTEKGKDVELRCDPISGHTALYWYRQSLGQGLEFLIYFQGNSAPDKSGLPSDRFSAERTGGSVSTLTIQRTQQEDSAVYLCASTQPGTAYGYTFGSGTRLTVV.

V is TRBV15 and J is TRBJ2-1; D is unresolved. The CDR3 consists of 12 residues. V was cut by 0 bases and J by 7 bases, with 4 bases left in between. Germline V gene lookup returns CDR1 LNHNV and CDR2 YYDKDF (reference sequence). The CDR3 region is CATSRDPNEQFF. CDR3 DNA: TGTGCCACCAGCAGAGATCCAAATGAGCAGTTCTTC.

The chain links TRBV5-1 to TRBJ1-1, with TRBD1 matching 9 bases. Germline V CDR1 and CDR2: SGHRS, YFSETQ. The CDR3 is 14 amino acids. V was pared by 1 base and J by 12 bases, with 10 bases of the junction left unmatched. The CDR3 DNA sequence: TGCGCCAGCAGCTTGTCAACCGGGACAGGGAGTACTTTCTTT. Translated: CASSLSTGTGSTFF.

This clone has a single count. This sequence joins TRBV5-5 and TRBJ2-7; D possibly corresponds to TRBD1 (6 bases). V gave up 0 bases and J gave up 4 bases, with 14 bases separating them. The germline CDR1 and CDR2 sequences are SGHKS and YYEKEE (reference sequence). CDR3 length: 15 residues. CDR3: CASSLAPDSFYEQYF. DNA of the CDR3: TGTGCCAGCAGCTTGGCCCCGGACAGTTTTTACGAGCAGTACTTC.

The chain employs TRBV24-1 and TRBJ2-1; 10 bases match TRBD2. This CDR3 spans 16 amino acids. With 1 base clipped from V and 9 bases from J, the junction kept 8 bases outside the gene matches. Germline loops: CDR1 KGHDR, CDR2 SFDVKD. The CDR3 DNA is TGTGCCACCAGTGATTTACCTAGCGGGAGAGGCGCTGAGCAGTTCTTC. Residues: CATSDLPSGRGAEQFF.

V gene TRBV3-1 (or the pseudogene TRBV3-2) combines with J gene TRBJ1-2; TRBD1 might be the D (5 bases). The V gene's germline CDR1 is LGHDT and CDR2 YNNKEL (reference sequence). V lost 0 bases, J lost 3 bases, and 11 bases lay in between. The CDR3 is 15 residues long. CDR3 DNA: TGTGCCAGCAGCCAAGATGGGGCGAACTACTATGGCTACACCTTC. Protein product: CASSQDGANYYGYTF.

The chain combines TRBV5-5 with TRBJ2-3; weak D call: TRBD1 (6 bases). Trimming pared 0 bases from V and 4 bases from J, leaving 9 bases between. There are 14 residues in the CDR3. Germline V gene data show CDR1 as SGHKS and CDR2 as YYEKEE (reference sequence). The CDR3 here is CASSLVRTADTQYF. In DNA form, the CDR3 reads TGTGCCAGCAGCTTGGTTCGGACAGCAGATACGCAGTATTTT. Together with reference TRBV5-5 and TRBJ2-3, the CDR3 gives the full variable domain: DAGVTQSPTHLIKTRGQQVTLRCSPISGHKSVSWYQQVLGQGPQFIFQYYEKEERGRGNFPDRFSARQFPNYSSELNVNALLLGDSALYLCASSLVRTADTQYFGPGTRLTVL.

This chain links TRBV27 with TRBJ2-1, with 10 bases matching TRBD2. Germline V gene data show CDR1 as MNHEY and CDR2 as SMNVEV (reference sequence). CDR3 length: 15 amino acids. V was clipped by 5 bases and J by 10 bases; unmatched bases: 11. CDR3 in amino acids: CASSPGLATRTEQFF. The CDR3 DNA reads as TGTGCCAGCAGTCCGGGACTAGCGACCCGGACGGAGCAGTTCTTC.

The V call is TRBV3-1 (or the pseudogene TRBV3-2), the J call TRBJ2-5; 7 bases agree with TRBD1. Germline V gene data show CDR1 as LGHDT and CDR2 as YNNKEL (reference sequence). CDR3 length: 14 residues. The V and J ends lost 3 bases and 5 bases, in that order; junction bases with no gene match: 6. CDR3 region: CASSQADRAETQYF. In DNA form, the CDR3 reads TGTGCCAGCAGCCAGGCCGACAGGGCGGAGACCCAGTACTTC.

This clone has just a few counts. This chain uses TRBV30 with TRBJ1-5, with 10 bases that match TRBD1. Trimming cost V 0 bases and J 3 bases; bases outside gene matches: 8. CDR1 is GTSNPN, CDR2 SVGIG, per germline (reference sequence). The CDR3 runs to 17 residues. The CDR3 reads CAWSVDRGLTFNQPQHF. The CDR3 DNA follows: TGTGCCTGGAGTGTTGACAGGGGGCTTACATTCAATCAGCCCCAGCATTTT.

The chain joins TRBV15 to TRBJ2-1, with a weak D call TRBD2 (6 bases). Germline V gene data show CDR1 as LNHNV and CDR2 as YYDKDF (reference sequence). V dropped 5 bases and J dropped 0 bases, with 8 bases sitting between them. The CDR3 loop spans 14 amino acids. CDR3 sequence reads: CATSGGSSYNEQFF. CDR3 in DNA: TGTGCCACCAGCGGGGGGAGCTCCTACAATGAGCAGTTCTTC.

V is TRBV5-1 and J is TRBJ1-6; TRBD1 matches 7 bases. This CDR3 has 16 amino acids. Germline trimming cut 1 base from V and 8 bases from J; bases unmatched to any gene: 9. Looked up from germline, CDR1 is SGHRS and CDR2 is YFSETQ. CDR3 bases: TGCGCCAGCAGCTTGTACGGACAGGAAGTGGATTCACCCCTCCACTTT. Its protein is CASSLYGQEVDSPLHF.

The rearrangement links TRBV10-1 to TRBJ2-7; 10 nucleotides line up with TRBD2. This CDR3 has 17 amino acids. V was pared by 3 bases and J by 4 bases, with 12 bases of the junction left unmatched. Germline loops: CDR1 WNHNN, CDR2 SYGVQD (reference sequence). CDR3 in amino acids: CASSDRGSSGRRYEQYF. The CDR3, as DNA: TGCGCCAGCAGTGATCGGGGGTCTAGCGGGAGACGGTACGAGCAGTACTTC.

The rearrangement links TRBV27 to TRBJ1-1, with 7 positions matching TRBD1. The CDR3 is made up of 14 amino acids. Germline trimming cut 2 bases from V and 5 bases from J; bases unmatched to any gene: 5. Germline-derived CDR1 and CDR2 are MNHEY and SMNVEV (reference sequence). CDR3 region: CASSLSRGRTEAFF. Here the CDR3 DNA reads TGTGCCAGCAGTTTAAGCAGGGGGAGAACTGAAGCTTTCTTT.